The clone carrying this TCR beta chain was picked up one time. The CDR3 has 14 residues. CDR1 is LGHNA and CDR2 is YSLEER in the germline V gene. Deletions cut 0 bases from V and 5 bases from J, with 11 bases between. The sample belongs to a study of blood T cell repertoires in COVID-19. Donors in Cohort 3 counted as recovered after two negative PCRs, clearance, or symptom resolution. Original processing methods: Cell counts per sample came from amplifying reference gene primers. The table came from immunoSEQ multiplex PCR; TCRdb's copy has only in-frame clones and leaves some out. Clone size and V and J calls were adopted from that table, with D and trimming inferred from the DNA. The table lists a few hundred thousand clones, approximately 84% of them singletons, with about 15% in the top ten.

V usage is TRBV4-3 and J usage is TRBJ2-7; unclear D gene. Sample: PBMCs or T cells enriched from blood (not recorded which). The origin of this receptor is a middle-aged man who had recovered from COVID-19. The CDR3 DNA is TGCGCCAGCAGCCAAGAATCCACTGTCCACGAGCAGTACTTC. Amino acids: CASSQESTVHEQYF.